The clone carrying this T cell receptor (beta chain) turned up a few times. At one end, the junction sequence differs from germline, possibly due to a read error. Using its own MiXCR run on the RT-PCR reads, TCRdb lists one record per CDR3 protein. This sample yields 190,000 or so distinct CDR3 sequences, of which less than 50% are seen a single time; approximately 10% belongs to the top ten. This record comes from a study of patients and donors after allogeneic stem cell transplantation. The length of the CDR3 is 15 residues. CDR1 is MDHEN and CDR2 is SYDVKM in the germline V gene. This receptor was identified in a human donor who was either an allogeneic HSCT recipient or a stem cell or donor lymphocyte infusion donor (not recorded which). It is not recorded whose cells these are; they may come from a transplant donor. J is TRBJ2-7 and V is TRBV28; perhaps D is TRBD1 or TRBD2 (5 bases each). Material for sequencing was blood, either unsorted or a sorted T cell fraction (not recorded which). The CDR3 loop reads CASSIIRDPSNEQYF. The CDR3 DNA reads TGTGCCAGCAGTATAATCAGGGACCCCTCCAACGAGCAGTACTTC. The full variable domain, rest sourced from reference TRBV28 and TRBJ2-7, is DVKVTQSSRYLVKRTGEKVFLECVQDMDHENMFWYRQDPGLGLRLIYFSYDVKMKEKGDIPEGYSVSREKKERFSLILESASTNQTSMYLCASSIIRDPSNEQYFGPGTRLTVT.